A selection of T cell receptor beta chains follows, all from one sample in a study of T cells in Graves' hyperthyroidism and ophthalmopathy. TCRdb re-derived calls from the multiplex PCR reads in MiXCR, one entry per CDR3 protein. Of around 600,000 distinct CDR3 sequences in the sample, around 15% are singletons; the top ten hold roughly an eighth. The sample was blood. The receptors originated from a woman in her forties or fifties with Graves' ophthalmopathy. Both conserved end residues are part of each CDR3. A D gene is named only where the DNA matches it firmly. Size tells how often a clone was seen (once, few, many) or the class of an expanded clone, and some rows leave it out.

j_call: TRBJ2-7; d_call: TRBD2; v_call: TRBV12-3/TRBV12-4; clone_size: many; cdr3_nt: TGTGCCAGCAGTCGCCGCGGGACTAGCGGGAACTACGAGCAGTACTTC; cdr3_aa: CASSRRGTSGNYEQYF
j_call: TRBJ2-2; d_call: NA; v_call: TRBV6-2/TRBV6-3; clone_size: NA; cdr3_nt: TGTGCCAGCAAACCGACAAGCTACACCGGGGAGCTGTTTTTT; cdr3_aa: CASKPTSYTGELFF
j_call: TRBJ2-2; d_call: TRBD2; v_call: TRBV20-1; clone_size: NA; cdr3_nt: TGCAGTAAACGGACTAGCGGGAGAGCGAACACCGGGGAGCTGTTTTTT; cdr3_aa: CSKRTSGRANTGELFF
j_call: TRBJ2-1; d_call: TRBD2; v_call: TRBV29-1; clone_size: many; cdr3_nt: TGCAGCGTTGAATCCGGATCAGGTAGCGGGAGTTTGGATGAGCAGTTCTTC; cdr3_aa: CSVESGSGSGSLDEQFF
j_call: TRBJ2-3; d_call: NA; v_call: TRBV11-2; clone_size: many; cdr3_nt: TGTGCCAGCAGCTTCCAGGCTCGCACAGATACGCAGTATTTT; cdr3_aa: CASSFQARTDTQYF
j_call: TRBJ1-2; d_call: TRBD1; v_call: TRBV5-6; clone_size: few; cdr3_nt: TGTGCCAGCAAATTGGACAGGCAACCTAACTATGGCTACACCTTC; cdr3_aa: CASKLDRQPNYGYTF
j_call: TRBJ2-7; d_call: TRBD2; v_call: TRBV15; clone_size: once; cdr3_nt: TGTGCCACCTCCGGGACTACCTACGAGCAGTACTTC; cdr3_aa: CATSGTTYEQYF
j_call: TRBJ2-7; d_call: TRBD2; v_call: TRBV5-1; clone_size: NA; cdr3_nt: TGCGCCAGCAGCTTGTCGGGTCTAGCGGGCGGCGAGCAGTACTTC; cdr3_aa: CASSLSGLAGGEQYF
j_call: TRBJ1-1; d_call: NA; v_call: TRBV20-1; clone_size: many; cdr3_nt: TGCAGTGCTAGAGGCGCCAGGAGTAACACTGAAGCTTTCTTT; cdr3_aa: CSARGARSNTEAFF
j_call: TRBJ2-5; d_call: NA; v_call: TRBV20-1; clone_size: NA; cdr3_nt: TGCAGTGCTACCCGGGGCACGGGGCAAGAGACCCAGTACTTC; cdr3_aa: CSATRGTGQETQYF
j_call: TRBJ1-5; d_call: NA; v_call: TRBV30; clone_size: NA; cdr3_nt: TGTGCCTGGAGTGTAGATTTGGGGCTGGGGCAGCCCCAGCATTTT; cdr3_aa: CAWSVDLGLGQPQHF
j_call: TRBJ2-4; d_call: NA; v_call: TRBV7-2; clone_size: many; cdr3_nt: TGTGCCAGCAGCTTTACAGACGGAAACATTCAGTACTTC; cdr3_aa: CASSFTDGNIQYF
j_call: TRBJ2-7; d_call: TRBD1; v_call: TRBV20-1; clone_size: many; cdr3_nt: TGCAGTGCTTCCAACAGACAGGGGTATTCCTACGAGCAGTACTTC; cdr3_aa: CSASNRQGYSYEQYF
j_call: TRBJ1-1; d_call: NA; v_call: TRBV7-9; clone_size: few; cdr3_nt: TGTGCCAGCAGCTCTTATACAGTGAACACTGAAGCTTTCTTT; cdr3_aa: CASSSYTVNTEAFF
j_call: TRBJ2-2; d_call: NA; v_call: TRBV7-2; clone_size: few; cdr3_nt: TGTGCCAGCAGCTTAGTGGCGGGAATCAACACCGGGGAGCTGTTTTTT; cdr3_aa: CASSLVAGINTGELFF
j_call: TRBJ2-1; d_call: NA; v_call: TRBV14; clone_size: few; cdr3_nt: TGTGCCAGCAGCCAAGATGGAGAGCAGTTCTTC; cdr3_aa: CASSQDGEQFF
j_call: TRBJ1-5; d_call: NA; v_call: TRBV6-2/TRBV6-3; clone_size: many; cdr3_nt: TGTGCCAGCAGTTACTCGAACAGGGGCAATCAGCCCCAGCATTTT; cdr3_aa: CASSYSNRGNQPQHF
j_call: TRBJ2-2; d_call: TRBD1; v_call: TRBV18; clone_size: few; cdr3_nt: TGTGCCAGCTCACCACCGAATACAGGGGGCTCTTACACCGGGGAGCTGTTTTTT; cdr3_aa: CASSPPNTGGSYTGELFF
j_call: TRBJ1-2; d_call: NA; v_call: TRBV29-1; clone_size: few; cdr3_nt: TGCAGCGTTGGGCAGGGGTCCTATGGCTACACCTTC; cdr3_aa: CSVGQGSYGYTF
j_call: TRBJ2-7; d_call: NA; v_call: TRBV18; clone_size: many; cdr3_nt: TGTGCCAGCCAGGGGACGAGGATCCACGAGCAGTACTTC; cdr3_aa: CASQGTRIHEQYF
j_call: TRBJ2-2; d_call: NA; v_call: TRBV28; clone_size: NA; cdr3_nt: TGTGCCAGCCAACGGGTTTCGAACACCGGGGAGCTGTTTTTT; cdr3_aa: CASQRVSNTGELFF
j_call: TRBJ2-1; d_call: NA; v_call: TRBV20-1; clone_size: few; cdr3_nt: TGCAGTGCTGGGGGGAGAGCCTCGGACTACAATGAGCAGTTCTTC; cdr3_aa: CSAGGRASDYNEQFF
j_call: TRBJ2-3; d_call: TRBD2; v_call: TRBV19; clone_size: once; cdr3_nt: TGTGCCAGTAGTATAGTGATAGCGGGAGGGGCTACGCAGTATTTT; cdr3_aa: CASSIVIAGGATQYF
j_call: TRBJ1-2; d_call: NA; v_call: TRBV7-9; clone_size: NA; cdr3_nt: TGTGCCAGCAGCGTAGGTCCTTATGGCTACACCTTC; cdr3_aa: CASSVGPYGYTF
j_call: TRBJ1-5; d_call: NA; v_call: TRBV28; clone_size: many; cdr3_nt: TGTGCCAGCAGTTTATCTGACAGGAATCAGCCCCAGCATTTT; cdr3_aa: CASSLSDRNQPQHF
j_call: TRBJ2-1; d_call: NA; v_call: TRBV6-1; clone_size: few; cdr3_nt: TGTGCCAGCAGTCCCCCTCGAACTTACAATGAGCAGTTCTTC; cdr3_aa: CASSPPRTYNEQFF
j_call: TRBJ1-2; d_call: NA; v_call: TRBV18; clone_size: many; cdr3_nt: TGTGCCAGCTCACCACCGGGGGACTATGGCTACACCTTC; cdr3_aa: CASSPPGDYGYTF
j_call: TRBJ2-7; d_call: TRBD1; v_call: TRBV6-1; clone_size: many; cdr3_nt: TGTGCCAGCAGCGCGGTTGTAAGCCAGGGGGCGATCTACGAGCAGTACTTC; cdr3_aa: CASSAVVSQGAIYEQYF
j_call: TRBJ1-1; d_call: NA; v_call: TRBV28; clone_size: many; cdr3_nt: TGTGCCAGCAGTCCCGTATTATGGGTGACTGAAGCTTTCTTT; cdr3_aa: CASSPVLWVTEAFF
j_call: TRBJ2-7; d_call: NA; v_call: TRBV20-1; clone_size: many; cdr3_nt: TGCAGTGCAACAGAGAAGGGGCCATCCTACGAGCAGTACTTC; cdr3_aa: CSATEKGPSYEQYF
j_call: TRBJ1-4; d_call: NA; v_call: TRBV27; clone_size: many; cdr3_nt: TGTGCCAGCAGTTTCCCCCGCTTCAATGAAAAACTGTTTTTT; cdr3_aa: CASSFPRFNEKLFF
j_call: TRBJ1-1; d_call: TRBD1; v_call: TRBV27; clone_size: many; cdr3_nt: TGTGCCAGCAGTTTGGGGCAGGGGGAGGTGTTCACTGAAGCTTTCTTT; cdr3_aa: CASSLGQGEVFTEAFF
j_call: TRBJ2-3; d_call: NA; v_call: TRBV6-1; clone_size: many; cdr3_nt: TGTGCCAGCACTCCCCTGTCGGGTTTGCCAGATACGCAGTATTTT; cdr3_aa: CASTPLSGLPDTQYF
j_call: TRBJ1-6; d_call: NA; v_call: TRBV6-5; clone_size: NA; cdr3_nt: TGTGCCAGCAGTTATGAGGTAGACTCACCCCTCCACTTT; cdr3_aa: CASSYEVDSPLHF
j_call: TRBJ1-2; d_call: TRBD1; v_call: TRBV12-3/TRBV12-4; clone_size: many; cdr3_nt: TGTGCCAGCAGTTCATTTTCCGGGACAGGGGAAGGAGGCTACACCTTC; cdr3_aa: CASSSFSGTGEGGYTF
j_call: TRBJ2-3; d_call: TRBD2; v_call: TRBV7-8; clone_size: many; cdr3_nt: TGTGCCAGCAGAACCCAGCGGGGGTCGACAGATACGCAGTATTTT; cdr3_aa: CASRTQRGSTDTQYF
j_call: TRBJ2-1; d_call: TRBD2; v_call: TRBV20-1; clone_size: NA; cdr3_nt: TGCAGTGCTAGGCTGCGGGAGGGCTACAATGAGCAGTTCTTC; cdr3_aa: CSARLREGYNEQFF
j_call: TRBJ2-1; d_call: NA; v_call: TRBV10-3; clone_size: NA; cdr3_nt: TGTGCCATCCAGAGTCGGACAAAAAAATACAATGAGCAGTTCTTC; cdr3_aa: CAIQSRTKKYNEQFF
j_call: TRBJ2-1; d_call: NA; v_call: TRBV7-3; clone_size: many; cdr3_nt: TGTGCCAGCAGCACCGGGACTCTTAGTGAGCAGTTCTTC; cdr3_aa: CASSTGTLSEQFF
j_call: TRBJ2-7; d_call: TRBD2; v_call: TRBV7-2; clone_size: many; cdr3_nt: TGTGCCAGCAGCTTCGGGGGGGACCCCTACGAGCAGTACTTC; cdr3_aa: CASSFGGDPYEQYF
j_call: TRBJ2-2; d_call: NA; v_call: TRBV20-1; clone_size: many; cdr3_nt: TGCAGTGCTAGCTGGGGTTTATACGACACCGGGGAGCTGTTTTTT; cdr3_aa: CSASWGLYDTGELFF
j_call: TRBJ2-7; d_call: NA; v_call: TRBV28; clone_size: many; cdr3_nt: TGTGCCAGCAGCCAGACTCGCGAGCAGTACTTC; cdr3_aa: CASSQTREQYF
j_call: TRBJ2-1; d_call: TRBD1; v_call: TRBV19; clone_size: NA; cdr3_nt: TGTGCCAGTAGCCTCCGACAGGGGAGAGATGAGCAGTTCTTC; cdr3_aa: CASSLRQGRDEQFF
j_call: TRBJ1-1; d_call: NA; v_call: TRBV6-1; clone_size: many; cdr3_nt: TGTGCCAGCAGTTCATACGGGGGTCGGGACACTGAAGCTTTCTTT; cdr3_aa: CASSSYGGRDTEAFF
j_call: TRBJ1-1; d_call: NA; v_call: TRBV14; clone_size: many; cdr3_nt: TGTGCCAGCAGCCAAGTTGGGGGTAACACTGAAGCTTTCTTT; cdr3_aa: CASSQVGGNTEAFF
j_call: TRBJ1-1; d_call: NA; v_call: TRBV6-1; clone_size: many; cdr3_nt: TGTGCCACCTTGGTCCACACGACGAACACTGAAGCTTTCTTT; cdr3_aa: CATLVHTTNTEAFF
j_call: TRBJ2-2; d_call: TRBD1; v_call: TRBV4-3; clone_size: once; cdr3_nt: TGCGCCAGCAGCCAAGGGACAGGAGTAAACACCGGGGAGCTGTTTTTT; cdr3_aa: CASSQGTGVNTGELFF
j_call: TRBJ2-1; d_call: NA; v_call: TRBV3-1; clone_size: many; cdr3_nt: TGTGCCAGCAGCCAAATGTTTGTGCAGTTCTTC; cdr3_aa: CASSQMFVQFF
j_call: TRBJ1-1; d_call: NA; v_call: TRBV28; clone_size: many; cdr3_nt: TGTGCCAGCAGTTTATACGCGGCCATGGAAGCTTTCTTT; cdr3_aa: CASSLYAAMEAFF
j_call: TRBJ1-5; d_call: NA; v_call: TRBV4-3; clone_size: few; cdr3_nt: TGCGCCAGCAGCCAAGATTTCGCAGGGAATCAGCCCCAGCATTTT; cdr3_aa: CASSQDFAGNQPQHF
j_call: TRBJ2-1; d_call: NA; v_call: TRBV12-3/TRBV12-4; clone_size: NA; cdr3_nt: TGTGCCAGCAGTTTCGAGACAGAGCAGTTCTTC; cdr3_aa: CASSFETEQFF
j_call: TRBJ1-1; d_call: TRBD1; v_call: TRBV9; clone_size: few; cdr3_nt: TGTGCCAGCAGTGACAGGGGAGGGACTATTGCTTTCTTT; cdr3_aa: CASSDRGGTIAFF
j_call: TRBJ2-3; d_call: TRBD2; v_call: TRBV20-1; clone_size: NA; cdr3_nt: TGCAGTGCAAAGCGGGAATGGTGGAGCACAGATACGCAGTATTTT; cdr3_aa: CSAKREWWSTDTQYF
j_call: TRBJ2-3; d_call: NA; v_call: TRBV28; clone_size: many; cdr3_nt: TGTGCCAGCAGTGTGCTGCGCGGGGATAGCACAGATACGCAGTATTTT; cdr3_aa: CASSVLRGDSTDTQYF
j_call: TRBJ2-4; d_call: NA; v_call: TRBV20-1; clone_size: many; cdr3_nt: TGCAGTGCTAGAACTGACAGAGACATTCAGTACTTC; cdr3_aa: CSARTDRDIQYF
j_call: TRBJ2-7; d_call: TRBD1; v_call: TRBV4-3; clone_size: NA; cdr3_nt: TGCGCCAGCAGCCAGCTGGACAGGAATAACTACGAGCAGTACTTC; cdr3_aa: CASSQLDRNNYEQYF
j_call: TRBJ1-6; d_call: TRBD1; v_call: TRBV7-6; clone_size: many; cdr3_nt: TGTGCCAGCAGCTTAGGAGGAGGAGGGGGCTTAAATTCACCCCTCCACTTT; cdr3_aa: CASSLGGGGGLNSPLHF
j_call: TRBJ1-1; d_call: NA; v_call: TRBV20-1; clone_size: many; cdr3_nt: TGCAGTGTTATAAAGGGGCGGACTGAAGCTTTCTTT; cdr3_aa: CSVIKGRTEAFF
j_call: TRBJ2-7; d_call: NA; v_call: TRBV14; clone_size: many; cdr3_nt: TGTGCCAGCAGCCCGCAAAACTACGAGCAGTACTTC; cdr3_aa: CASSPQNYEQYF
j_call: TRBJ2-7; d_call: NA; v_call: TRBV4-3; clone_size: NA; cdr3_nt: TGCGCCAGCAGCCAAGACCCTAGCGACTCCTACGAGCAGTACTTC; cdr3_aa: CASSQDPSDSYEQYF